Each of the 9 T cell receptor beta chains below was sequenced from the same sample in a study of CXCR3-negative and CXCR3-positive naive CD8 T cells. The authors prepared UMI-labeled TRB cDNA libraries by 5' RACE. TCRdb re-called the 5' RACE reads; every CDR3 protein appears as one record, without DNA. This sample carries some 22,000 distinct CDR3 sequences, with less than 5% going to the ten biggest clones. Sequencing was done on a sample of naive CXCR3- CD8+ T cells from blood. Subset described: CD45RO-CCR7+CD27+CD95- naive CD8+ T cells lacking CXCR3 (TNR3-). The receptors were sampled from a human donor in good health. Some clones in this sample may be carry-over from other donors' samples.

The rearrangement uses TRBV10-2 and TRBJ2-7. CDR1 and CDR2 (germline): WSHSY, SAAADI. The CDR3 loop spans 12 amino acids. CDR3 sequence: CASSESRYEQYF.

The chain is built from TRBV20-1 and TRBJ2-5. Germline CDR1 DFQATT, CDR2 SNEGSKA (reference sequence). The CDR3 has 16 residues. This CDR3 is CSARLIFGDLQETQYF.

This chain joins TRBV6-5 and TRBJ2-3; with no DNA, the TCRdb D assignment of TRBD2 cannot be verified. The CDR3 extends over 15 amino acids. Germline V gene data show CDR1 as MNHEY and CDR2 as SVGAGI. The CDR3 sequence: CASSYSRLASDTQYF.

The chain carries TRBV29-1 and TRBJ2-5; TCRdb proposes TRBD2, but this gene call is untestable without DNA. Germline V gene sequence: CDR1 SQVTM, CDR2 ANQGSEA. The CDR3 extends over 17 amino acids. The CDR3 protein is CSVESRTRAGDEETQYF.

The chain recombines TRBV6-2 or TRBV6-3 with TRBJ1-1. This CDR3 is built from 14 residues. Germline CDR1 reads MNHEY; CDR2 reads SVGEGT. The chain's CDR3 is CASSYSAGITEAFF.

The chain couples TRBV20-1 to TRBJ2-5; TCRdb's D gene call, TRBD2, goes unchecked for lack of DNA. The CDR3 sequence is 16 residues long. Germline V gene lookup returns CDR1 DFQATT and CDR2 SNEGSKA (reference sequence). The CDR3 region is CSARVTSGRLGETQYF.

The chain joins TRBV7-9 to TRBJ2-7. The CDR3 is made up of 12 amino acids. Germline lookup yields CDR1 SEHNR and CDR2 FQNEAQ (reference sequence). The CDR3 sequence is CASSLVVYEQYF.

This clonotype is deemed medium-sized by its frequency. The chain has TRBV7-3 and TRBJ2-1; TCRdb calls TRBD2, which cannot be checked without DNA. In germline, CDR1 is SGHTA, CDR2 FQGTGA. The CDR3 totals 15 residues. Here the CDR3 reads CASSQGLAGNNEQFF.

This rearrangement joins TRBV21-1 to TRBJ2-5; checking the TCRdb D call of TRBD1 is not possible without DNA. TRBV21-1 is given as a pseudogene. The CDR3 is 13 amino acids. CDR3 in amino acids: CASSGQGQETQYF.